What follows is one T cell receptor (beta chain) and its context. The antigen is unknown. This record belongs to a study of tumor and adjacent non-tumor tissue in lung cancer. Trimming pared 4 bases from V and 3 bases from J, leaving 16 bases between. The CDR3 contains 15 residues. Study-wide results and caveats: TCR diversity was significantly greater in tumor than normal lung tissue. Tumor TCR diversity, when higher, was linked to shorter survival.

No cell sorting was done before RNA was extracted from the tissue. The library came from three nested PCR rounds adapted from ARM-PCR protocols. Using its own MiXCR run on the multiplex PCR reads, TCRdb lists one record per CDR3 protein. The sample has fewer than 120,000 distinct CDR3 sequences; over 75% are singletons. This sequence was found in a man between 70 and 80 years old with non-small cell lung cancer. The rearrangement links TRBV12-3 or TRBV12-4 to TRBJ2-7, with D perhaps matching TRBD2 (6 bases). The sequencing input was lung tumor tissue. The CDR3 protein is CASSSIWEAGYEQYF. The CDR3 DNA reads as TGTGCCAGCAGTTCCATCTGGGAGGCGGGCTACGAGCAGTACTTC.